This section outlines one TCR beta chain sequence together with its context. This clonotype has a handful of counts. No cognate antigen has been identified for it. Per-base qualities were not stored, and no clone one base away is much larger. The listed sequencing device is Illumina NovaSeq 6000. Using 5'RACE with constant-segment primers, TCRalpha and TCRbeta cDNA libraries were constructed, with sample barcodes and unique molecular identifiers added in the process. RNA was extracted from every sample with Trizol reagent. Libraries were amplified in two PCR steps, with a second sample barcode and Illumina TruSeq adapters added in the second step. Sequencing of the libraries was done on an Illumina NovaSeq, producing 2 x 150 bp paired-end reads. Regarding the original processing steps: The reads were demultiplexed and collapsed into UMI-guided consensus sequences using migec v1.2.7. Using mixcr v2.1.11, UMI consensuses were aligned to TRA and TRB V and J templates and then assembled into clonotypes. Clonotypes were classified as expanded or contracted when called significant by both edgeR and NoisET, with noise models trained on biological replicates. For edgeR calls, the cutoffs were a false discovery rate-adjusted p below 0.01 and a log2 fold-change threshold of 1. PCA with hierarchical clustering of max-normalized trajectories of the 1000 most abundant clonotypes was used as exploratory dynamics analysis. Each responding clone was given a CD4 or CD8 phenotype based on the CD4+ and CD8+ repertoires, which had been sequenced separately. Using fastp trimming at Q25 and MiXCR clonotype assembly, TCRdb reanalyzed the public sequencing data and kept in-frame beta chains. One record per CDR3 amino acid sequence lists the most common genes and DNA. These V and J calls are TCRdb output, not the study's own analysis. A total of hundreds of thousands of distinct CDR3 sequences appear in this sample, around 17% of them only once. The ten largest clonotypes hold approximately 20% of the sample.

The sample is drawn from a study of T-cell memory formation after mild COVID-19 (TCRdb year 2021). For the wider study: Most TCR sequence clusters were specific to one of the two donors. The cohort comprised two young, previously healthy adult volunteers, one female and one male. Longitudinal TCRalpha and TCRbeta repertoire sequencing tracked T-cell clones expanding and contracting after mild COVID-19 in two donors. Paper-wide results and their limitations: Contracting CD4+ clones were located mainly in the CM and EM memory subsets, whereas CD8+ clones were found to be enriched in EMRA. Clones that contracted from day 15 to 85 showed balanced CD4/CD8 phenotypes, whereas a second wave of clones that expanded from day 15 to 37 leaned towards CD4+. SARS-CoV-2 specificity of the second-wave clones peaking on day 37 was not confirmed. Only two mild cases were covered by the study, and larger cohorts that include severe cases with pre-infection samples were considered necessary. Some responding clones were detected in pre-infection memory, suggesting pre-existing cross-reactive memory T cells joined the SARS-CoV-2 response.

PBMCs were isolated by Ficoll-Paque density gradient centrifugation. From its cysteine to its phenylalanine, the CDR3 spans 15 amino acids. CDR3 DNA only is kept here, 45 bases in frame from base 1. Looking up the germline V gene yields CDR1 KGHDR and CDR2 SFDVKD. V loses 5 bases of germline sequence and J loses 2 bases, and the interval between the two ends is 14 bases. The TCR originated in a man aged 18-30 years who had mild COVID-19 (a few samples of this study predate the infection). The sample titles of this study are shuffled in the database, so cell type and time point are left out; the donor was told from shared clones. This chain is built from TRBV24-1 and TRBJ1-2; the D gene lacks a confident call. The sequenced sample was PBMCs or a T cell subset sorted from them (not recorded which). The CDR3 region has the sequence CATSAAMGQNYGYTF. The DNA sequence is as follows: TGTGCCACCAGTGCCGCCATGGGCCAAAACTATGGCTACACCTTC.